This T cell receptor (beta chain) emerged from a study of beta chain features in type 1 diabetes. In the case of this clone: Its antigen is not identified.

A heparinised blood draw that averaged around 110 mL was obtained once from each donor. Expressed TCRB transcripts got sequenced, as all isolated RNA was reverse transcribed. TCRdb's copy holds only in-frame clones and misses some; the assay was immunoSEQ multiplex PCR. Of around 15,000 clones in the sample, roughly 56% were seen once. Regarding the study as a whole: More deletions and fewer insertions at VDJ junctions were found in patients with type 1 diabetes. TCRB CDR3 length was moderately but significantly reduced in all four CD4+ subsets of Type 1 diabetes patients.

The CDR3 has 13 residues. CDR1 and CDR2 (germline): SGHDT, YYEEEE. Trimming removed 4 bases from V and 3 bases from J; junction bases left unmatched: 3. Sequenced input: stem cell memory CD4+ T cells from blood. The chain is built from TRBV5-6 and TRBJ2-7; TRBD1 matches at 8 bases. The receptor's source is a woman under 30 in good health. CDR3 sequence reads: CASSQDRVYEQYF. The CDR3 DNA reads as TGTGCCAGCAGCCAGGACAGGGTCTACGAGCAGTACTTC.